The 16 T cell receptor beta chains below were found in one sample sequenced in a study of blood T cell repertoires in COVID-19. Profiled with immunoSEQ multiplex PCR; TCRdb holds only in-frame clones, not every one. This sample has over 150,000 clones, with about 90% found just once. Sequences were obtained from peripheral blood. The source is a man aged 45-65 years with acute or convalescent COVID-19.

The rearrangement links TRBV18 to TRBJ2-3, with D perhaps TRBD2 (5 bases). This CDR3 is built from 22 residues. The V and J ends lost 1 base and 8 bases respectively, with 37 bases between them. Germline CDR1 KGHSH, CDR2 LQKENI. In DNA, the CDR3 is TGTGCCAGCTCACCACTCCCCCGCAATTCGGGTTCTTGTGAGGGCGGTATCGGTACGCAGTATTTT. Its protein product is CASSPLPRNSGSCEGGIGTQYF.

The chain joins TRBV24-1 to TRBJ2-5; D is perhaps TRBD1 (6 bases). With 4 bases removed from V and 3 bases from J, the gap between germline ends came to 17 bases. This CDR3 spans 16 amino acids. Per germline, CDR1 KGHDR and CDR2 SFDVKD. In DNA form, the CDR3 reads TGTGCCACCAGTGAGGCACAGGGCTTTGGAAAAGAGACCCAGTACTTC. Translating it yields CATSEAQGFGKETQYF.

The CDR3 reads CASGREPNTEAFF. In DNA, the CDR3 is TGTGCTAGTGGCCGCGAACCGAACACTGAAGCTTTCTTT. J is TRBJ1-1 and V is TRBV12-5; D gene uncertain. V was pared by 6 bases and J by 1 base, with 9 bases between. The CDR3 spans 13 residues. Germline values: CDR1 LGHNT, CDR2 FRNRAP.

This clone has just one count. The rearrangement links TRBV11-3 to TRBJ2-3; possible D gene TRBD1, 5 bases. Germline CDR1 is SGHNT and CDR2 is YENEEA. CDR3 length equals 16 residues. V was shortened by 5 bases and J by 0 bases, with 15 bases between the two germline ends. CDR3 residues: CASSRGHTSSTDTQYF. CDR3 DNA sequence: TGTGCCAGCAGCCGAGGACATACGTCTAGCACAGATACGCAGTATTTT.

The CDR3 DNA follows: TGTGCCAGCAGCGTAGCTGAGCGCGAGACCCAGTACTTC. Its translation is CASSVAERETQYF. V and J are TRBV9 and TRBJ2-5; D remains unclear. The germline V gene has CDR1 SGDLS and CDR2 YYNGEE. Trimming took off 0 bases at V and 5 bases at J, with 8 bases between the two ends. This CDR3 contains 13 residues.

The genes are TRBV6-2 or TRBV6-3 and TRBJ2-3; 7 positions agree with TRBD2. Germline CDR1 is MNHEY and CDR2 is SVGEGT. CDR3 length: 14 residues. The junction had 14 bases not matched to a gene; V was cut back by 5 bases and J by 12 bases. CDR3 in amino acids: CASSRTSGGANQYF. The DNA of the CDR3 is TGTGCCAGCAGTCGGACTAGTGGCGGCGCGAACCAGTATTTT.

This chain uses TRBV24-1 with TRBJ1-3; tentative D call: TRBD1 (5 bases). The CDR3 is 15 amino acids. Germline-derived CDR1 and CDR2 are KGHDR and SFDVKD. The V and J ends lost 8 bases and 4 bases respectively, with 17 bases between them. CDR3 loop: CATIRRGSLGNTIYF. Written as DNA, the CDR3 is TGTGCCACCATCAGAAGGGGTTCGCTCGGAAACACCATATATTTT.

The chain recombines TRBV6-6 with TRBJ2-1; maybe TRBD2 (6 bases). The CDR3 is made up of 16 amino acids. Germline loops: CDR1 MNHNY, CDR2 SVGAGI (reference sequence). V was shortened by 5 bases and J by 3 bases, with 17 bases between the two germline ends. In DNA, the CDR3 is TGTGCCAGCAGTCGAGGGGCTGGGGGGATCTACAATGAGCAGTTCTTC. It codes for CASSRGAGGIYNEQFF.

J is TRBJ1-2 and V is TRBV5-1; D remains ambiguous. V was trimmed by 3 bases and J by 4 bases, leaving 4 bases between them. The CDR3 is made up of 11 amino acids. CDR1 SGHRS and CDR2 YFSETQ come from the germline V gene. In DNA form, the CDR3 reads TGCGCCAGCAGCTCCTCCTATGGCTACACCTTC. Translation gives CASSSSYGYTF.

This clone has only one observation. The rearrangement links TRBV11-2 to TRBJ2-2; 7 positions agree with TRBD1. The germline CDR1 and CDR2 sequences are SGHAT and FQNNGV. V dropped 3 bases and J dropped 3; count of bases not matched to a gene: 10. This CDR3 contains 17 residues. The CDR3 region has the DNA TGTGCCAGCAGCTTTCCCACAGGGGATTTTGACACCGGGGAGCTGTTTTTT. As protein: CASSFPTGDFDTGELFF.

This chain links TRBV28 with TRBJ2-6; D might be TRBD2 (5 bases). Per germline, CDR1 MDHEN and CDR2 SYDVKM. V was clipped by 4 bases and J by 0 bases, with 10 bases between them. The CDR3 consists of 16 residues. The CDR3 bases are TGTGCCAGCAGTTCAGGAGGAGACTCTGGGGCCAACGTCCTGACTTTC. Protein: CASSSGGDSGANVLTF. The full variable domain, completed using reference TRBV28 and TRBJ2-6, is DVKVTQSSRYLVKRTGEKVFLECVQDMDHENMFWYRQDPGLGLRLIYFSYDVKMKEKGDIPEGYSVSREKKERFSLILESASTNQTSMYLCASSSGGDSGANVLTFGAGSRLTVL.

V and J are TRBV28 and TRBJ1-5; a weak D match, TRBD1 (5 bases). The V gene lost 2 bases and the J gene lost 3 bases, with 11 bases spanning the gap. The CDR3 covers 15 residues. Germline V gene data show CDR1 as MDHEN and CDR2 as SYDVKM. The CDR3 protein is CASSLPRQINQPQHF. In nucleotides, the CDR3 is TGTGCCAGCAGTTTACCCCGACAGATCAATCAGCCCCAGCATTTT.

The genes are TRBV12-3 or TRBV12-4 and TRBJ1-1; no clear D. The CDR3 sequence is 11 residues long. V gave up 1 base and J gave up 11 bases, with 8 bases separating them. Written as DNA, the CDR3 is TGTGCCAGCAGTTTAGGCCCCGGGGCTTTCTTT. It codes for CASSLGPGAFF.

The gene calls are TRBV7-8 and TRBJ1-3, with D hard to call. Trimming left V 10 bases short and J 0 bases short, with 10 bases between. CDR1 is SGHVS, CDR2 FQNEAQ, per germline. The CDR3 is 13 amino acids. CDR3 protein: CAILRSSGNTIYF. The DNA of the CDR3 is TGTGCCATTTTAAGGAGCTCTGGAAACACCATATATTTT.

The chain recombines TRBV19 with TRBJ2-4, with 7 bases fitting TRBD1. The CDR3 sequence is 13 residues long. Germline V lookup: CDR1 LNHDA, CDR2 SQIVND (reference sequence). With V trimmed by 10 bases and J by 12 bases, 15 bases remained unmatched. The CDR3 loop is CANSGTAVEDQYF. CDR3 in DNA: TGTGCCAACTCCGGGACAGCCGTCGAGGATCAGTACTTC.

This clone was seen a few times. V gene TRBV7-2 combines with J gene TRBJ1-2; tentative D call: TRBD1 (5 bases). Germline CDR1 and CDR2: SGHTA and FQGNSA. The CDR3 consists of 14 residues. V was clipped by 7 bases and J by 7 bases, with 19 bases between them. Here the CDR3 DNA reads TGTGCCAGCACCCTTACTTTGTCAGGGCTTGGCTACACCTTC. Protein: CASTLTLSGLGYTF.